Included here is one T cell receptor beta chain sequence, with context. As yet, its antigen is unknown. Sequencing used immunoSEQ multiplex PCR; TCRdb keeps in-frame clones, though not all of them. Of fewer than 30,000 clones listed, about 90% were seen once; the top ten hold 0.35%. The data are from a study of PD-1 blockade in classical Hodgkin lymphoma. Study-level results: According to reports, newly diagnosed patients had lower baseline TCR diversity than healthy donors, and relapsed/refractory patients had lower baseline TCR diversity still.

Time point indicated: newly diagnosed, previously untreated cHL patient sample. Researchers report purifying CD4+ T cells from thawed PBMCs by magnetic negative selection. The CDR3 totals 15 residues. Trimming removed 6 bases at V and 0 bases at J, with 9 bases between. In germline, CDR1 is SGHTA, CDR2 FQGNSA. The genes are TRBV7-2 and TRBJ2-6; D unresolved. The TCR sequence derives from a human donor with classical Hodgkin lymphoma. Sequencing input: CD4+ T cells from blood. The CDR3 spells CASSIRNSGANVLTF. The CDR3 bases are TGTGCCAGCAGTATAAGGAACTCTGGGGCCAACGTCCTGACTTTC.